Shown below are 8 T cell receptor beta chains from a single sample sequenced in a study of T cell repertoires in cytomegalovirus infection. Using its own MiXCR run on the reads, TCRdb lists one record per CDR3 protein. The sample comprises under 850,000 distinct CDR3 sequences, around 35% of which are singletons, and about 20% rests with the top ten. Antigens for these TCRs are unknown. The sequencing used cultured PBMCs, collected from culture after CMV antigen stimulation. These receptors all come from a human donor in good health (CMV status not recorded). Some clones in this sample may be carry-over from other donors' samples.

The sample holds many counts of this clonotype. The chain links TRBV7-2 to TRBJ2-3; D call uncertain. The germline gives CDR1 SGHTA, CDR2 FQGNSA. The ends were cut back, 2 bases at V and 2 bases at J, with 11 bases in the middle. There are 15 residues in the CDR3. In DNA form, the CDR3 reads TGTGCCAGCAGCTTACCAGCCGGCCCCACAGATACGCAGTATTTT. Translating it yields CASSLPAGPTDTQYF.

This clonotype was counted many times. The genes are TRBV7-2 and TRBJ2-1; 12 positions match TRBD1. V lost 3 bases and J lost 7; bases outside the gene matches: 10. This CDR3 has 17 residues. Germline CDR1 SGHTA, CDR2 FQGNSA. CDR3 nucleotide sequence: TGTGCCAGCAGCTTGAGGGGCGGGACAGGGGGCTGGAATGAGCAGTTCTTC. Amino acid sequence: CASSLRGGTGGWNEQFF.

The V gene is TRBV27, the J gene TRBJ2-1; 16 nucleotides align to TRBD2. The CDR3 runs 18 residues. J was trimmed by 4 bases and V by 5 bases; bases with no gene match: 8. CDR1 and CDR2 from the germline V gene are MNHEY and SMNVEV (reference sequence). Here the CDR3 reads CASSPGTSGRVTYNEQFF. For the CDR3, the DNA is TGTGCCAGCAGTCCGGGGACTAGCGGGAGGGTAACATACAATGAGCAGTTCTTC.

This clonotype was recorded many times. The chain couples TRBV7-6 to TRBJ2-7; perhaps TRBD1 as D (5 bases). CDR3 size: 16 residues. CDR1 and CDR2 from the germline V gene are SGHVS and FNYEAQ. Trimming cost V 0 bases and J 1 base, with 13 bases left between them. CDR3 protein: CASSLAGVGQSYEQYF. The CDR3 nucleotides read TGTGCCAGCAGCTTAGCTGGGGTCGGACAATCCTACGAGCAGTACTTC.

This clonotype was recorded at least ten times. The CDR3 sequence: CASSLGASSSTDTQYF. As DNA, the CDR3 is TGTGCCAGCAGCTTAGGGGCTAGCAGTAGCACAGATACGCAGTATTTT. This chain links TRBV7-2 with TRBJ2-3; a possible D gene is TRBD2 (5 bases). Trimming stripped 1 base from V and 0 bases from J, with 11 bases between. Germline-derived CDR1 and CDR2 are SGHTA and FQGNSA. CDR3 size: 16 residues.

The chain is built from TRBV11-2 and TRBJ2-3; D gene uncertain. The CDR3 extends over 16 amino acids. Germline V gives CDR1 SGHAT, CDR2 FQNNGV. V lost 2 bases, J lost 0 bases, and 12 bases lay in between. The CDR3 reads CASSLTVKTSTDTQYF. CDR3 in DNA: TGTGCCAGCAGCTTAACCGTTAAAACTAGCACAGATACGCAGTATTTT.

This clonotype showed up just a few times. The chain employs TRBV2 and TRBJ2-2; D gene uncertain. V lost 7 bases to trimming and J lost 1 base, with 10 bases between them. The germline V gene encodes CDR1 SNHLY and CDR2 FYNNEI. The CDR3 length is 14 residues. The CDR3 region has the DNA TGTGCCAGCAAGATCCTCTTGAACACCGGGGAGCTGTTTTTT. It yields the protein CASKILLNTGELFF. The full variable domain, completed using reference TRBV2 and TRBJ2-2, is EPEVTQTPSHQVTQMGQEVILRCVPISNHLYFYWYRQILGQKVEFLVSFYNNEISEKSEIFDDQFSVERPDGSNFTLKIRSTKLEDSAMYFCASKILLNTGELFFGEGSRLTVL.

This clonotype was recorded a few times. The chain joins TRBV7-2 to TRBJ2-7, with 7 bases lining up with TRBD2. The CDR3 runs to 16 residues. The V and J ends lost 3 bases and 0 bases, in that order; junction bases with no gene match: 8. Germline assignment: CDR1 SGHTA and CDR2 FQGNSA. This CDR3 reads CASSFTLTSYSYEQYF. CDR3 coding DNA: TGTGCCAGCAGCTTTACCCTGACTAGCTACTCCTACGAGCAGTACTTC. Supplemented by reference TRBV7-2 and TRBJ2-7, the full variable domain reads GAGVSQSPSNKVTEKGKDVELRCDPISGHTALYWYRQSLGQGLEFLIYFQGNSAPDKSGLPSDRFSAERTGGSVSTLTIQRTQQEDSAVYLCASSFTLTSYSYEQYFGPGTRLTVT.